The following is a T cell receptor beta chain sequence with its context. As yet, its antigen is unknown. This may be a read error, as it is one base from a much larger clone. Time point described: persistent/refractory GD, antithyroid drugs over 5 years with positive TRAb. RNA from PBMCs was the source of the TCR library. Patients all came to the study from an endocrinology department in Xi'an, China. This sample is part of a study of regulatory T cells in long-lasting Graves disease. The study's findings and limits: Patients with persistent Graves' had lower TCR diversity than newly diagnosed patients. Among samples with persistent disease, TRBV28, TRBJ1-2 and TRBJ2-5 were favored.

This CDR3 comprises 13 residues. Deletions cut 6 bases from V and 7 bases from J, with 10 bases between. Germline assignment: CDR1 MNHEY and CDR2 SMNVEV (reference sequence). Combining iRepertoire HTBI primers with Arm-PCR of CDR3 regions, the authors built TCR beta libraries. Original analysis: Identification of gene segments yielded over 60 TRBV and some 14 TRBJ across samples. MiXCR was run by TCRdb on the multiplex PCR reads, yielding one entry per CDR3 protein. In this record, the V and J calls reflect TCRdb's handling and not the investigators' own analysis. This table has more than 300,000 distinct CDR3 sequences, about 20% appearing once.

This clonotype was obtained from a female donor with Graves disease. Sequencing used peripheral blood mononuclear cells (PBMCs), obtained when the disease was refractory, from a patient treated with antithyroid drugs. This rearrangement joins TRBV27 to TRBJ1-6, with D hard to call. CDR3 residues: CASSLSINSPLHF. As DNA, the CDR3 is TGTGCCAGCAGCCTCTCCATCAATTCACCCCTCCACTTT.